This record covers a single TCR beta chain. Its antigen is as yet unknown. One end of the junction varies from germline; a read error may be responsible. The sample contains more than one DNA sequence encoding this CDR3. This specimen comes from a study of metastatic and nonmetastatic thyroid tumors. For the study at large: For malignant and benign thyroid patients, tumor or nodule tissue and blood were the sources whose repertoires were compared. Broader study findings: When malignant thyroid tumors were compared with benign nodules, TCR beta diversity was reportedly significantly higher in the malignant tumors. This held in both blood and tumor samples.

The CDR3 loop spans 14 amino acids. Germline V CDR1 and CDR2: MNHGY, SVAAGI. Each patient went into thyroid surgery without having received any treatment. Original analysis: Construction of a distant-metastasis classifier for papillary thyroid cancer relied on CDR3 differences across clinicopathological groups. MiXCR reprocessed the PCR reads for TCRdb. The V and J calls were determined by TCRdb, not by the authors. Of some 41,000 clones listed, roughly 3.2% are singletons. The clonotype originates from a female donor with papillary thyroid cancer or a benign thyroid nodule (not recorded which). Some clones in this sample may be carry-over from other donors' samples. Input material: blood. This chain connects TRBV6-9 to TRBJ2-7; D remains unclear. The CDR3 reads CASSYTVPSYEQYF. CDR3 DNA: TGTGCCAGCAGTTACACCGTTCCGTCCTACGAACAGTACTTC.